A selection of T cell receptor beta chains follows, all from one sample in a study of T-cell memory formation after mild COVID-19. TCRdb re-derived calls from the 5' RACE reads in MiXCR, one entry per CDR3 protein. The sample records almost 550,000 distinct CDR3 sequences, about a fifth being singletons. Sequenced sample: PBMCs or a T cell subset sorted from them (not recorded which). These receptors came from an adult woman who had mild COVID-19 (a few samples of this study predate the infection). Cell type and time point are not known. The CDR3 runs from the conserved cysteine through the conserved F or W. A D gene is named only where the DNA matches it firmly. A row's size may be missing; if present it is once, few, many or a size class.

j_call: TRBJ2-6; clone_size: .; d_call: .; cdr3_length: 15; v_call: TRBV12-3/TRBV12-4; cdr3_aa: CASSLSTSGANVLTF; cdr3_nt: TGTGCCAGCAGTTTATCCACCTCTGGGGCCAACGTCCTGACTTTC
j_call: TRBJ2-3; clone_size: .; d_call: TRBD2; cdr3_length: 17; v_call: TRBV7-2; cdr3_aa: CASSPPTSGWGTDTQYF; cdr3_nt: TGTGCCAGCAGCCCACCGACTAGCGGTTGGGGCACAGATACGCAGTATTTT
j_call: TRBJ2-2; clone_size: few; d_call: .; cdr3_length: 15; v_call: TRBV29-1; cdr3_aa: CSVEAGHLNTGELFF; cdr3_nt: TGCAGCGTTGAAGCAGGACACTTAAACACCGGGGAGCTGTTTTTT
j_call: TRBJ2-7; clone_size: .; d_call: .; cdr3_length: 15; v_call: TRBV15; cdr3_aa: CATSRVGGAGVEQYF; cdr3_nt: TGTGCCACCAGCAGAGTCGGAGGTGCAGGGGTCGAGCAGTACTTC
j_call: TRBJ2-5; clone_size: few; d_call: .; cdr3_length: 14; v_call: TRBV5-1; cdr3_aa: CASSLGRLPETQHF; cdr3_nt: TGCGCCAGCAGCTTGGGTCGGCTACCAGAGACCCAGCACTTC
j_call: TRBJ2-7; clone_size: .; d_call: TRBD1; cdr3_length: 15; v_call: TRBV7-3; cdr3_aa: CASSPTGDEKLGQYF; cdr3_nt: TGTGCCAGCAGCCCGACAGGGGACGAAAAACTCGGGCAGTACTTC
j_call: TRBJ2-5; clone_size: .; d_call: TRBD1; cdr3_length: 13; v_call: TRBV5-6; cdr3_aa: CASRVTGQETQYF; cdr3_nt: TGTGCCAGCAGAGTGACAGGGCAAGAGACCCAGTACTTC
j_call: TRBJ2-7; clone_size: .; d_call: .; cdr3_length: 12; v_call: TRBV20-1; cdr3_aa: CSARPGLYEQYF; cdr3_nt: TGCAGTGCTAGACCAGGACTCTACGAGCAGTACTTC
j_call: TRBJ2-1; clone_size: .; d_call: .; cdr3_length: 15; v_call: TRBV30; cdr3_aa: CAWSPSRGSGNEQFF; cdr3_nt: TGTGCCTGGAGTCCCTCCCGAGGGTCTGGAAATGAGCAGTTCTTC
j_call: TRBJ1-2; clone_size: .; d_call: .; cdr3_length: 14; v_call: TRBV27; cdr3_aa: CASSTSRVTTGYTF; cdr3_nt: TGTGCCAGCAGCACTAGCAGGGTTACTACTGGCTACACCTTC
j_call: TRBJ2-7; clone_size: .; d_call: TRBD2; cdr3_length: 14; v_call: TRBV20-1; cdr3_aa: CSAQSSGVSYEQYF; cdr3_nt: TGCAGTGCTCAGAGTAGCGGGGTCTCCTACGAGCAGTACTTC
j_call: TRBJ2-3; clone_size: few; d_call: TRBD2; cdr3_length: 15; v_call: TRBV12-3/TRBV12-4; cdr3_aa: CASSPTSGRTDTQYF; cdr3_nt: TGTGCCAGCAGTCCGACTAGCGGGAGAACAGATACGCAGTATTTT
j_call: TRBJ1-1; clone_size: few; d_call: .; cdr3_length: 13; v_call: TRBV6-5; cdr3_aa: CASSPNQFTEAFF; cdr3_nt: TGTGCCAGCAGTCCCAACCAGTTCACTGAAGCTTTCTTT
j_call: TRBJ2-7; clone_size: few; d_call: .; cdr3_length: 12; v_call: TRBV29-1; cdr3_aa: CSGGTAIYEQYF; cdr3_nt: TGCAGCGGCGGGACAGCCATCTACGAGCAGTACTTC
j_call: TRBJ1-1; clone_size: few; d_call: .; cdr3_length: 14; v_call: TRBV4-2; cdr3_aa: CASSQEARSTEAFF; cdr3_nt: TGTGCCAGCAGCCAAGAGGCCAGGAGCACTGAAGCTTTCTTT
j_call: TRBJ2-1; clone_size: .; d_call: .; cdr3_length: 13; v_call: TRBV5-6; cdr3_aa: CASSSGELHEQFF; cdr3_nt: TGTGCCAGCAGCAGCGGTGAGCTTCATGAGCAGTTCTTC
j_call: TRBJ2-1; clone_size: .; d_call: .; cdr3_length: 16; v_call: TRBV6-6; cdr3_aa: CASSERFQSSYNEQFF; cdr3_nt: TGTGCCAGCAGTGAAAGGTTCCAGAGCTCCTACAATGAGCAGTTCTTC
j_call: TRBJ2-3; clone_size: few; d_call: .; cdr3_length: 15; v_call: TRBV13; cdr3_aa: CASSLVGEETDTQYF; cdr3_nt: TGTGCCAGCAGCTTAGTAGGGGAAGAAACAGATACGCAGTATTTT
j_call: TRBJ2-7; clone_size: .; d_call: .; cdr3_length: 12; v_call: TRBV7-9; cdr3_aa: CASSIGVAEQYF; cdr3_nt: TGTGCCAGCAGTATAGGGGTAGCCGAGCAGTACTTC
j_call: TRBJ2-3; clone_size: few; d_call: .; cdr3_length: 14; v_call: TRBV6-2/TRBV6-3; cdr3_aa: CASSPDSPWDTQYF; cdr3_nt: TGTGCCAGCAGTCCAGACTCCCCATGGGATACGCAGTATTTT
j_call: TRBJ1-1; clone_size: .; d_call: TRBD1; cdr3_length: 15; v_call: TRBV5-1; cdr3_aa: CASSADRGLNTEAFF; cdr3_nt: TGCGCCAGCAGCGCGGACAGGGGGCTGAACACTGAAGCTTTCTTT
j_call: TRBJ2-7; clone_size: few; d_call: .; cdr3_length: 12; v_call: TRBV2; cdr3_aa: CASGGMGHEQYF; cdr3_nt: TGTGCCAGCGGAGGTATGGGGCACGAGCAGTACTTC
j_call: TRBJ2-6; clone_size: .; d_call: .; cdr3_length: 15; v_call: TRBV6-5; cdr3_aa: CASSYSGTGANVLTF; cdr3_nt: TGTGCCAGCAGTTACTCGGGGACTGGGGCCAACGTCCTGACTTTC
j_call: TRBJ2-7; clone_size: few; d_call: TRBD2; cdr3_length: 16; v_call: TRBV5-1; cdr3_aa: CASSLETSGYSYEQYF; cdr3_nt: TGCGCCAGCAGCTTGGAGACTAGCGGGTACTCCTACGAGCAGTACTTC
j_call: TRBJ2-1; clone_size: few; d_call: .; cdr3_length: 13; v_call: TRBV14; cdr3_aa: CASSQFGPAEQFF; cdr3_nt: TGTGCCAGCAGCCAATTCGGGCCCGCGGAGCAGTTCTTC
j_call: TRBJ2-7; clone_size: many; d_call: TRBD1; cdr3_length: 15; v_call: TRBV7-9; cdr3_aa: CASSLGQGRSYEQYF; cdr3_nt: TGTGCCAGCAGCTTAGGACAGGGGCGCTCCTACGAGCAGTACTTC
j_call: TRBJ2-7; clone_size: few; d_call: .; cdr3_length: 15; v_call: TRBV9; cdr3_aa: CASSVVPADSYEQYF; cdr3_nt: TGTGCCAGCAGCGTAGTGCCAGCAGATTCCTACGAGCAGTACTTC
j_call: TRBJ1-2; clone_size: few; d_call: .; cdr3_length: 13; v_call: TRBV4-1; cdr3_aa: CASSLGSGTGYTF; cdr3_nt: TGCGCCAGCAGCCTCGGATCCGGGACCGGCTACACCTTC
j_call: TRBJ2-4; clone_size: .; d_call: .; cdr3_length: 17; v_call: TRBV7-3; cdr3_aa: CASSLNPAGREGNIQYF; cdr3_nt: TGTGCCAGCAGCTTAAACCCCGCCGGCAGGGAAGGGAACATTCAGTACTTC
j_call: TRBJ2-7; clone_size: .; d_call: .; cdr3_length: 14; v_call: TRBV3-1; cdr3_aa: CASSLDWNLYEQYF; cdr3_nt: TGTGCCAGCAGCCTCGACTGGAACCTCTACGAGCAGTACTTC
j_call: TRBJ2-1; clone_size: few; d_call: TRBD2; cdr3_length: 16; v_call: TRBV7-6; cdr3_aa: CASSYKTSGRYNEQFF; cdr3_nt: TGTGCCAGCAGTTATAAGACTAGCGGGAGGTATAATGAGCAGTTCTTC
j_call: TRBJ2-7; clone_size: few; d_call: TRBD1; cdr3_length: 17; v_call: TRBV4-1; cdr3_aa: CASSQQTGGRDAYEQYF; cdr3_nt: TGCGCCAGCAGCCAACAAACAGGGGGCCGGGATGCCTACGAGCAGTACTTC
j_call: TRBJ1-2; clone_size: .; d_call: TRBD1; cdr3_length: 18; v_call: TRBV4-2; cdr3_aa: CASSLVGGDREGYYGYTF; cdr3_nt: TGTGCCAGCAGCCTCGTCGGAGGGGACAGGGAGGGCTACTATGGCTACACCTTC
j_call: TRBJ2-3; clone_size: .; d_call: TRBD2; cdr3_length: 16; v_call: TRBV27; cdr3_aa: CASSLLGTRATDTQYF; cdr3_nt: TGTGCCAGCAGTTTACTCGGGACTAGGGCCACAGATACGCAGTATTTT
j_call: TRBJ2-1; clone_size: .; d_call: TRBD2; cdr3_length: 13; v_call: TRBV12-3/TRBV12-4; cdr3_aa: CASKAGALNEQFF; cdr3_nt: TGTGCCAGCAAAGCGGGGGCCTTGAATGAGCAGTTCTTC
j_call: TRBJ2-2; clone_size: few; d_call: .; cdr3_length: 16; v_call: TRBV7-3; cdr3_aa: CASSLKAPMYTGELFF; cdr3_nt: TGTGCCAGCAGCTTAAAGGCCCCAATGTACACCGGGGAGCTGTTTTTT
j_call: TRBJ1-4; clone_size: many; d_call: TRBD1; cdr3_length: 12; v_call: TRBV29-1; cdr3_aa: CSGRTGGEKLFF; cdr3_nt: TGCAGCGGACGGACAGGGGGCGAAAAACTGTTTTTT
j_call: TRBJ2-7; clone_size: .; d_call: TRBD1; cdr3_length: 14; v_call: TRBV7-3; cdr3_aa: CASSSGQVGAEQYF; cdr3_nt: TGTGCCAGCAGCTCGGGACAGGTCGGGGCCGAGCAGTACTTC
j_call: TRBJ2-6; clone_size: .; d_call: .; cdr3_length: 17; v_call: TRBV5-6; cdr3_aa: CASSWAGRSSGANVLTF; cdr3_nt: TGTGCCAGCAGTTGGGCCGGCAGATCCTCTGGGGCCAACGTCCTGACTTTC
j_call: TRBJ2-7; clone_size: once; d_call: TRBD1; cdr3_length: 15; v_call: TRBV18; cdr3_aa: CASSPPGQGVYEQYF; cdr3_nt: TGTGCCAGCTCACCCCCCGGACAGGGGGTGTACGAGCAGTACTTC
j_call: TRBJ2-7; clone_size: .; d_call: .; cdr3_length: 15; v_call: TRBV6-5; cdr3_aa: CASSYGFDSPYEQYF; cdr3_nt: TGTGCCAGCAGTTACGGTTTCGACAGTCCCTACGAGCAGTACTTC
j_call: TRBJ2-1; clone_size: .; d_call: .; cdr3_length: 16; v_call: TRBV10-3; cdr3_aa: CAISGLTGSSYNEQFF; cdr3_nt: TGTGCCATCAGTGGTTTGACGGGTAGCTCCTACAATGAGCAGTTCTTC
j_call: TRBJ2-4; clone_size: .; d_call: .; cdr3_length: 15; v_call: TRBV6-2/TRBV6-3; cdr3_aa: CASSYSWDFKNIQYF; cdr3_nt: TGTGCCAGCAGTTACTCCTGGGACTTCAAAAACATTCAGTACTTC
j_call: TRBJ2-1; clone_size: once; d_call: TRBD2; cdr3_length: 14; v_call: TRBV12-3/TRBV12-4; cdr3_aa: CASSLTSGIDEQFF; cdr3_nt: TGTGCCAGCAGTTTGACTAGCGGGATCGATGAGCAGTTCTTC
j_call: TRBJ2-1; clone_size: few; d_call: TRBD2; cdr3_length: 18; v_call: TRBV30; cdr3_aa: CAWSVSPRTSGGADEQFF; cdr3_nt: TGTGCCTGGAGTGTCTCCCCGCGGACTAGCGGGGGGGCGGATGAGCAGTTCTTC
j_call: TRBJ1-5; clone_size: few; d_call: TRBD1; cdr3_length: 15; v_call: TRBV5-5; cdr3_aa: CASSRTGGVGQPQHF; cdr3_nt: TGTGCCAGCAGCCGTACAGGGGGCGTGGGTCAGCCCCAGCATTTT
j_call: TRBJ2-5; clone_size: few; d_call: .; cdr3_length: 14; v_call: TRBV9; cdr3_aa: CASSPTVVQETQYF; cdr3_nt: TGTGCCAGCAGCCCGACGGTAGTCCAAGAGACCCAGTACTTC
j_call: TRBJ1-2; clone_size: .; d_call: .; cdr3_length: 15; v_call: TRBV4-1; cdr3_aa: CASSQVGQGHYGYTF; cdr3_nt: TGCGCCAGCAGCCAAGTTGGGCAGGGCCACTATGGCTACACCTTC
j_call: TRBJ1-2; clone_size: .; d_call: .; cdr3_length: 13; v_call: TRBV12-3/TRBV12-4; cdr3_aa: CASTQGINCGYTF; cdr3_nt: TGTGCCAGCACACAGGGCATCAACTGTGGCTACACCTTC